Listed here is a single T cell receptor beta chain. This sample is part of a study of circulating and synovial CD4+ cells in juvenile arthritis. Repertoires were generated with immunoSEQ multiplex PCR, while TCRdb's copy carries only in-frame clones and drops some. Among tens of thousands of clones listed, roughly 96% were seen once. V lost 2 bases and J lost 2; bases outside the gene matches: 4. In germline, CDR1 is LGHNT, CDR2 FRNRAP. The CDR3 contains 15 residues. The J gene is TRBJ2-5, the V gene TRBV12-5, with 8 bases that match TRBD1. The specimen sequenced was CD4+ T cells from blood. The TCR sequence derives from a human donor with juvenile idiopathic arthritis. The CDR3 reads CASGLWQGAQETQYF. The DNA for the CDR3 is TGTGCTAGTGGTTTGTGGCAGGGGGCTCAAGAGACCCAGTACTTC.